A selection of T cell receptor beta chains follows, all from one sample in a study of shared clonotypes between healthy human individuals. Profiled with immunoSEQ multiplex PCR; TCRdb holds only in-frame clones, not every one. The sample comprises some 500,000 clones, almost 97% of which are singletons, and approximately 0.06% rests with the top ten. The sequenced material came from naive CD4+ T cells sorted from blood. The receptors come from a woman aged 25-40 years in good health. CDR3s include the opening cysteine and the closing phenylalanine or tryptophan. D genes are given only for firm matches. Clone size is shown for a subset of rows, as once, few, many or a class of expanded clone.

CDR3aa | CDR3nt | d_gene | abundance | j_gene | v_gene
CASSPEQDTDTQYF | TGCGCCAGCAGCCCTGAACAGGACACAGATACGCAGTATTTT | - | once | TRBJ2-3 | TRBV5-1
CASSPGIGTEAFF | TGTGCCAGCTCACCAGGGATTGGCACTGAAGCTTTCTTT | - | - | TRBJ1-1 | TRBV18
CASTLGEQYEQYF | TGCGCCAGCACCCTGGGGGAGCAGTACGAGCAGTACTTC | - | - | TRBJ2-7 | TRBV5-1
CASSFGTGADTQYF | TGTGCCAGCAGCTTCGGGACAGGGGCAGATACGCAGTATTTT | TRBD1 | - | TRBJ2-3 | TRBV7-7
CASSFHAAGLAGGPGKNIQYF | TGCGCCAGCAGCTTTCATGCTGCTGGACTAGCGGGAGGGCCCGGCAAAAACATTCAGTACTTC | TRBD2 | - | TRBJ2-4 | TRBV5-1
CASSQVLGTSSEQYF | TGTGCCAGCAGCCAAGTACTTGGGACTAGCAGCGAGCAGTACTTC | TRBD2 | - | TRBJ2-7 | TRBV4-2
CASSGGDTQYF | TGCGCCAGCAGTGGTGGAGATACGCAGTATTTT | - | - | TRBJ2-3 | TRBV10-1
CASTQVQQSEAFF | TGTGCCAGTACCCAGGTCCAGCAATCTGAAGCTTTCTTT | - | - | TRBJ1-1 | TRBV19
CASSLDRGYSIQYF | TGTGCCAGCAGCTTGGATCGGGGGTATAGCATTCAGTACTTC | - | once | TRBJ2-4 | TRBV5-5
CASSLLGLAGFTDTQYF | TGTGCCAGCAGTCTCCTGGGACTAGCGGGATTCACAGATACGCAGTATTTT | TRBD2 | - | TRBJ2-3 | TRBV27
CASSLEVGEQYF | TGTGCCAGCAGCTTAGAGGTTGGAGAGCAGTACTTC | - | - | TRBJ2-7 | TRBV7-9
CASSYGGSRTGELFF | TGTGCCAGCAGCTATGGGGGGTCCCGGACCGGGGAGCTGTTTTTT | - | - | TRBJ2-2 | TRBV28
CASSYSRQGPYEQYF | TGTGCCAGCAGTTACTCGAGGCAGGGGCCCTACGAGCAGTACTTC | - | - | TRBJ2-7 | TRBV6-5
CASRDRTNYGYTF | TGTGCCAGCAGGGACAGGACGAACTATGGCTACACCTTC | TRBD1 | - | TRBJ1-2 | TRBV6-1
CASNKWGAGEKLFF | TGTGCCAGCAACAAGTGGGGGGCAGGTGAAAAACTGTTTTTT | - | - | TRBJ1-4 | TRBV28
CASSPRTSGNSDTQYF | TGTGCCAGCAGCCCAAGGACTAGCGGGAACTCAGATACGCAGTATTTT | TRBD2 | - | TRBJ2-3 | TRBV5-6
CASRGVYNEQFF | TGTGCCAGCCGCGGGGTGTACAATGAGCAGTTCTTC | - | - | TRBJ2-1 | TRBV2
CASSPGQRTGELFF | TGTGCCAGCTCGCCGGGACAGCGGACCGGGGAGCTGTTTTTT | TRBD1 | - | TRBJ2-2 | TRBV18
CATSRVVSSEQFF | TGTGCCACCAGCAGAGTAGTTTCCAGTGAGCAGTTCTTC | - | - | TRBJ2-1 | TRBV15
CASSLVQGAYEQYF | TGTGCCAGCAGCTTAGTACAGGGGGCCTACGAGCAGTACTTC | TRBD1 | few | TRBJ2-7 | TRBV11-2
CASSSWVDGNTIYF | TGTGCCAGCAGCTCCTGGGTGGACGGAAACACCATATATTTT | - | - | TRBJ1-3 | TRBV7-2
CASSETGNGEAFF | TGTGCCAGCAGTGAGACTGGAAACGGTGAAGCTTTCTTT | - | - | TRBJ1-1 | TRBV6-5